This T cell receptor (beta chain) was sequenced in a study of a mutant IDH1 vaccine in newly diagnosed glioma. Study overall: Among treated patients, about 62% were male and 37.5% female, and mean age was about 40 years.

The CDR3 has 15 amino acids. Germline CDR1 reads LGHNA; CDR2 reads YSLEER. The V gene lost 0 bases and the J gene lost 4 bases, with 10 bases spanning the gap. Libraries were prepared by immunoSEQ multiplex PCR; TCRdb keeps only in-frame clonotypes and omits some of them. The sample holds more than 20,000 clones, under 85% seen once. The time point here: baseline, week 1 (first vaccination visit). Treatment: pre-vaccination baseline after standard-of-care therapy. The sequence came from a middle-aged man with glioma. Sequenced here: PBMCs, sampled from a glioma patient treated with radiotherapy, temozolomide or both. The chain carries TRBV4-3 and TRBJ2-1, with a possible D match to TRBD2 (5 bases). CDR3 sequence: CASSQETTGYNEQFF. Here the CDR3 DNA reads TGCGCCAGCAGCCAAGAGACTACTGGGTACAATGAGCAGTTCTTC.